This T cell receptor beta chain is from a study of T cell responses to AZD1222 COVID-19 vaccine. Study background: Pooling of second doses given at about 4 or about 12 weeks was done.

Here immunoSEQ multiplex PCR was the method, and the copy in TCRdb shows in-frame clones only, minus some. Of about 110,000 clones in the sample, 70% to 90% are singletons; the top ten hold under 6.5%. Whole-study findings and limits: All repertoire sampling was performed exclusively after the peak T cell response. AZD1222 recipients seropositive at baseline numbered only six or seven.

To note about this clone: Its antigen is not known.

This CDR3 has 12 residues. CDR1 SGHTA and CDR2 FQGNSA come from the germline V gene. V gave up 4 bases and J gave up 2 bases, with 5 bases separating them. This sequence originates from an adult in good health. The chain employs TRBV7-2 and TRBJ1-2; no definite D call. The sequences come from peripheral blood, collected on day 0 of AZD1222 vaccination. CDR3 sequence reads: CASSYPNYGYTF. For the CDR3, the DNA is TGTGCCAGCAGCTACCCAAACTATGGCTACACCTTC.